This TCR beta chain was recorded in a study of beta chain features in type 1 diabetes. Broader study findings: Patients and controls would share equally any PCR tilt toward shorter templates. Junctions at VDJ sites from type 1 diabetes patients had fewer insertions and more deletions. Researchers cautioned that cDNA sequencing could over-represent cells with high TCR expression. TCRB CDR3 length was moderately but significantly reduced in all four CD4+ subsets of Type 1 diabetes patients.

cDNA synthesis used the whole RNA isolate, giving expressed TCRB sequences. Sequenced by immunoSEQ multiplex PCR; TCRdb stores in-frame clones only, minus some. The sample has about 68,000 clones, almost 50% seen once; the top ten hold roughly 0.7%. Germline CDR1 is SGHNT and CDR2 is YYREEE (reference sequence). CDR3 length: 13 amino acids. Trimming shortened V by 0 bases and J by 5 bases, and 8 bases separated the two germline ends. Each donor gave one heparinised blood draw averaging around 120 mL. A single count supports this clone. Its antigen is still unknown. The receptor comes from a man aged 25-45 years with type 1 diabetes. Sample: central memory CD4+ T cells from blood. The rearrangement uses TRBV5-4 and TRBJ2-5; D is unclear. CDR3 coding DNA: TGTGCCAGCAGCTTGGCGGCGGTTGAGACCCAGTACTTC. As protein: CASSLAAVETQYF.